This passage covers 23 T cell receptor beta chains from one sample sequenced in a study of a mutant IDH1 vaccine in newly diagnosed glioma. The sample's time point: week 35, safety follow-up. Every single dose of the vaccine, 300 ug of mutant IDH1 20-mer peptide, came with topical imiquimod. Repertoires were generated with immunoSEQ multiplex PCR, while TCRdb's copy carries only in-frame clones and drops some. Of about 47,000 clones detected, more than 75% appear once; the ten largest clones hold 5.7%. No antigen is known for these receptors. Specimen: PBMCs, collected from a glioma patient whose treatment included an IDH1 peptide vaccine. Receptors originate from a woman in her forties with glioma.

This rearrangement joins TRBV29-1 to TRBJ2-1, with TRBD1 matching 8 bases. The ends lost 0 bases at V and 2 bases at J; junction bases unmatched: 3. Germline-derived CDR1 and CDR2 are SQVTM and ANQGSEA. The CDR3 runs 15 residues. This chain's CDR3 is CSVEEPGGAYNEQFF. The CDR3 nucleotides read TGCAGCGTTGAAGAGCCAGGGGGCGCCTACAATGAGCAGTTCTTC.

The chain uses TRBV28 and TRBJ2-2; D is unclear. Germline assignment: CDR1 MDHEN and CDR2 SYDVKM. The CDR3 spans 18 residues. V lost 8 bases, J lost 0 bases, and 22 bases lay in between. The CDR3 protein is CASAPGSPGEANTGELFF. The CDR3 nucleotides read TGTGCCAGCGCCCCGGGCAGCCCCGGCGAGGCGAACACCGGGGAGCTGTTTTTT.

The CDR3 protein is CASRVYGNTEAFF. The CDR3 DNA follows: TGTGCCAGCAGGGTTTACGGGAACACTGAAGCTTTCTTT. This sequence joins TRBV27 and TRBJ1-1; D not certain. Germline V gene sequence: CDR1 MNHEY, CDR2 SMNVEV (reference sequence). Deletions cut 6 bases from V and 1 base from J, with 9 bases between. The CDR3 is 13 amino acids.

V usage is TRBV27 and J usage is TRBJ2-7; tentative D call: TRBD1 (6 bases). With 0 bases removed from V and 4 bases from J, the gap between germline ends came to 10 bases. CDR1 is MNHEY and CDR2 is SMNVEV in the germline V gene (reference sequence). The CDR3 length is 14 residues. In DNA form, the CDR3 reads TGTGCCAGCAGTTTATCCGACAGGTTATACGAGCAGTACTTC. Amino acids: CASSLSDRLYEQYF.

The V and J genes are TRBV5-1 and TRBJ2-5; 7 positions agree with TRBD2. There are 15 residues in the CDR3. The V gene end was trimmed by 6 bases and the J gene end by 2 bases; junction bases not matched to a gene: 10. Per the germline V gene, CDR1 is SGHRS and CDR2 is YFSETQ. This CDR3 reads CASNRVERGQETQYF. The CDR3 DNA follows: TGCGCCAGCAACCGAGTTGAGCGGGGTCAAGAGACCCAGTACTTC.

The gene calls are TRBV30 and TRBJ2-2, with a weak D call TRBD1 (5 bases). Trimming removed 5 bases at V and 2 bases at J, with 12 bases between. In germline, CDR1 is GTSNPN, CDR2 SVGIG (reference sequence). The length of the CDR3 is 14 residues. In DNA, the CDR3 is TGTGCCTGGGGTGCCAGGGTAAACACCGGGGAGCTGTTTTTT. This encodes CAWGARVNTGELFF.

The chain carries TRBV13 and TRBJ1-3; no firm D call. Trimming took off 2 bases at V and 4 bases at J, with 6 bases between the two ends. The CDR3 covers 13 residues. Germline V gene data show CDR1 as PRHDT and CDR2 as FYEKMQ (reference sequence). The CDR3 sequence is CASSLWRGNTIYF. CDR3 coding DNA: TGTGCCAGCAGCTTATGGAGGGGAAACACCATATATTTT.

The chain employs TRBV29-1 and TRBJ2-7; D gene unclear. CDR1 and CDR2 from the germline V gene are SQVTM and ANQGSEA. This CDR3 spans 10 amino acids. CDR3 coding DNA: TGCATTCCTCGGGTCTACGAGCAGTACTTC. Translation: CIPRVYEQYF.

This chain uses TRBV5-1 with TRBJ2-2; D possibly corresponds to TRBD2 (6 bases). V lost 4 bases and J lost 4, with 11 bases in between. The CDR3 contains 14 residues. Germline CDR1 is SGHRS and CDR2 is YFSETQ. The CDR3: CASSPGGVTGELFF. The DNA for the CDR3 is TGCGCCAGCAGCCCCGGCGGGGTCACCGGGGAGCTGTTTTTT. Variable domain in full (rest from reference TRBV5-1 and TRBJ2-2): KAGVTQTPRYLIKTRGQQVTLSCSPISGHRSVSWYQQTPGQGLQFLFEYFSETQRNKGNFPGRFSGRQFSNSRSEMNVSTLELGDSALYLCASSPGGVTGELFFGEGSRLTVL.

The V call is TRBV2, the J call TRBJ1-6; the match to TRBD1 covers 7 bases. Germline lookup yields CDR1 SNHLY and CDR2 FYNNEI. J was trimmed by 9 bases and V by 6 bases; bases with no gene match: 5. The length of the CDR3 is 13 residues. The CDR3 reads CASRTGQPSPLHF. In DNA form, the CDR3 reads TGTGCCAGCAGAACGGGACAGCCTTCACCCCTCCACTTT.

The chain is built from TRBV2 and TRBJ2-7, with TRBD1 matching 9 bases. V shed 5 bases, J shed 5 bases, and the junction held 7 bases outside the gene matches. The CDR3 is 14 amino acids. The germline gives CDR1 SNHLY, CDR2 FYNNEI. CDR3 nucleotides: TGTGCCAGCAGTATCCGGGACAGGGTGAACGAGCAGTACTTC. It translates to CASSIRDRVNEQYF.

The rearrangement links TRBV4-3 to TRBJ2-7; D not certain. V was cut by 1 base and J by 0 bases, with 4 bases left in between. Germline V CDR1 and CDR2: LGHNA, YSLEER. This CDR3 has 13 amino acids. The CDR3 sequence: CASSQAPSYEQYF. The CDR3 DNA follows: TGCGCCAGCAGCCAAGCCCCCTCCTACGAGCAGTACTTC.

The chain combines TRBV6-1 with TRBJ1-1, with D uncertain. There are 12 residues in the CDR3. The germline gives CDR1 MNHNS, CDR2 SASEGT. V lost 4 bases and J lost 1, with 4 bases in between. The CDR3 DNA reads as TGTGCCAGCAGTGCCGGGAACACTGAAGCTTTCTTT. Protein product: CASSAGNTEAFF.

The chain employs TRBV6-1 and TRBJ1-5; 9 positions match TRBD1. Germline V gene data show CDR1 as MNHNS and CDR2 as SASEGT. CDR3 length: 15 amino acids. Losses at the gene ends were 7 bases for V and 1 base for J; bases not matched to a gene: 5. CDR3 nucleotide sequence: TGTGCCAGCACCACGGGACAGGGAAGCAATCAGCCCCAGCATTTT. As protein: CASTTGQGSNQPQHF.

The chain is built from TRBV18 and TRBJ2-7; 10 bases fit TRBD1. This CDR3 contains 17 residues. Germline CDR1 reads KGHSH; CDR2 reads LQKENI. V shed 0 bases and J 5 bases; nucleotides not matched to a gene: 10. The DNA for the CDR3 is TGTGCCAGCTCACCACCGCAGCCGGGACAGGGGCTCCACGAGCAGTACTTC. Translation: CASSPPQPGQGLHEQYF. Full variable domain (missing parts from reference TRBV18 and TRBJ2-7): NAGVMQNPRHLVRRRGQEARLRCSPMKGHSHVYWYRQLPEEGLKFMVYLQKENIIDESGMPKERFSAEFPKEGPSILRIQQVVRGDSAAYFCASSPPQPGQGLHEQYFGPGTRLTVT.

This clone was detected only once. The V gene is TRBV4-1, the J gene TRBJ2-7; D is uncertain. CDR3 length: 15 residues. Germline assignment: CDR1 MGHRA and CDR2 YSYEKL. Trimming shortened V by 1 base and J by 6 bases, and 16 bases separated the two germline ends. The CDR3 nucleotides are TGCGCCAGCAGCCAAGTTCCGGGTGAAGTCATCGAGCAGTACTTC. Translation gives CASSQVPGEVIEQYF.

V gene TRBV19 combines with J gene TRBJ1-2, with D perhaps matching TRBD1 (6 bases). The CDR3 runs to 13 residues. The V gene lost 0 bases and the J gene lost 8 bases, with 10 bases spanning the gap. Germline CDR1 LNHDA, CDR2 SQIVND (reference sequence). The CDR3 DNA is TGTGCCAGTAGTATAGATCGGACAGCCGGCTACACCTTC. As protein: CASSIDRTAGYTF.

The genes are TRBV5-1 and TRBJ2-3; a weak D match, TRBD2 (5 bases). Germline V gives CDR1 SGHRS, CDR2 YFSETQ. The CDR3 has 13 amino acids. The ends were cut back, 4 bases at V and 7 bases at J, with 13 bases in the middle. Written as DNA, the CDR3 is TGCGCCAGCAGCCCAGCGGACCTGAATACGCAGTATTTT. Translating gives CASSPADLNTQYF.

The gene calls are TRBV28 and TRBJ1-3; a weak D match, TRBD1 (5 bases). Germline lookup yields CDR1 MDHEN and CDR2 SYDVKM. CDR3 length: 16 residues. V was shortened by 7 bases and J by 0 bases, with 16 bases between the two germline ends. CDR3 in amino acids: CASIPSGRTSGNTIYF. For the CDR3, the DNA is TGTGCCAGCATCCCTTCGGGACGTACCTCTGGAAACACCATATATTTT.

The chain combines TRBV7-2 with TRBJ2-3; no reliable D call. The V end lost 1 base, the J end lost 1 base, and 6 bases lay between the germline ends. The CDR3 length is 14 residues. Germline lookup yields CDR1 SGHTA and CDR2 FQGNSA. CDR3 sequence reads: CASSLDSGTDTQYF. DNA for the CDR3: TGTGCCAGCAGCTTAGACTCCGGCACAGATACGCAGTATTTT.

This rearrangement joins TRBV7-8 to TRBJ1-6; 8 nucleotides match TRBD1. V was clipped by 6 bases and J by 9 bases; unmatched bases: 10. Germline-derived CDR1 and CDR2 are SGHVS and FQNEAQ. The CDR3 contains 15 residues. The chain's CDR3 is CASRSGTGETSPLHF. Written as DNA, the CDR3 is TGTGCCAGCAGGTCAGGGACAGGAGAAACTTCACCCCTCCACTTT.

The chain employs TRBV18 and TRBJ2-7; 9 bases map to TRBD1. The V gene end was trimmed by 0 bases and the J gene end by 6 bases; junction bases not matched to a gene: 9. CDR1 and CDR2 (germline): KGHSH, LQKENI. The CDR3 extends over 16 amino acids. The CDR3 is CASSPPWAGTGREQYF. For the CDR3, the DNA is TGTGCCAGCTCACCACCATGGGCGGGGACAGGGCGCGAGCAGTACTTC.

This clone came up once. The rearrangement uses TRBV12-5 and TRBJ1-6, with no clear D. Germline V gives CDR1 LGHNT, CDR2 FRNRAP. This CDR3 region has 14 residues. V was trimmed by 5 bases and J by 7 bases, leaving 12 bases between them. The CDR3: CASGGLGVNSPLHF. For the CDR3, the DNA is TGTGCTAGTGGTGGACTTGGCGTAAATTCACCCCTCCACTTT.